Here is one T cell receptor beta chain with its context. Its specificity is not known. For TCR, cDNA came from 5'RACE template switching, which added a universal primer site and UMIs. From the 5' RACE reads, TCRdb called clonotypes with MiXCR, one entry per CDR3 protein. The repertoire consists of about 310,000 distinct CDR3 sequences, with 3% to 4.5% occurring once and the leading ten covering around 24%. This specimen comes from a study of T cells after yellow fever vaccination. The CDR3 totals 15 residues. CDR1 is LGHDT and CDR2 is YNNKEL in the germline V gene (reference sequence). The V segment lost 6 bases and the J segment 6 bases; nucleotides outside the gene matches: 7. Regarding the study as a whole: Once the booster was given, most primary-vaccination clones reappeared, at approximately 97% for CD4 and around 90% for CD8. The appearance of a small share of clonotypes in both CD4 and CD8 compartments was observed.

This clonotype was sampled from a man younger than 30 who received the YFV17D yellow fever vaccine. Sequenced material: PBMCs, taken on the day of the yellow fever booster vaccination. The chain uses TRBV3-1 and TRBJ2-1, with TRBD2 matching 11 bases. The CDR3 DNA reads TGTGCCAGCAGACTTGTAACTAGCGGGGGCAATGAGCAGTTCTTC. Protein: CASRLVTSGGNEQFF.